This T cell receptor (beta chain) was sequenced during a study of blood T cells in healthy people across ages (dated by TCRdb to between 2014 and 2016). About the study as a whole: In model experiments, template switching captured about one uniquely barcoded TCR beta cDNA molecule for every two T cells. To track age-related changes in TCR beta repertoire diversity, the study relied on deep sequencing normalized with unique cDNA molecular identifiers. The donors were split into four age groups: young (average 16 years), middle-aged (about 40), aged (more than 60) and long-lived (over 80). To avoid experimental bias, donors of different ages were randomly spread across the sequencing lanes. For two donors (one aged 18 to 29 and one aged 80 or older), the study analyzed two additional independent replicas of 1 million unique cDNA reads from the same blood draw.

From cysteine to phenylalanine, the CDR3 is 17 amino acids long. Here the CDR3 DNA is all that survives: 51 bases in frame from base 1. At the junction V is shortened by 5 bases and J by 6 bases, with 25 bases in between. CDR1 and CDR2 are drawn from the germline V gene: SGHAT, FQNNGV. Beyond this particular receptor, the publication reports: Estimates of total diversity based on one million sequenced T cells were regarded as lower bounds and as underestimates. Compared with the aged group, more naive CD4+ T cells, fewer expanded clones and increased TCR diversity were shown by the long-lived group, suggesting age selection. Observed TCR beta diversity per million T cells fell roughly linearly with age, and a significant reduction was already apparent by age around 40. There was a strong correlation between observed TCR beta diversity and the percentage of naive T cells measured by flow cytometry. The CMV infection status of donors was not known, potentially confounding age-related changes in expanded clonotypes. Because profiling used bulk unsorted PBMCs, naive and antigen-experienced compartments could not be compared conclusively.

For this clonotype: Its specific antigen is unknown. No base quality information exists; no much larger clone differs at one position.

Systemically healthy Caucasian individuals from Russia, 35 to 50 in total and aged about 6 to 100 years, were included as donors. Around 9.8 milliliters of peripheral blood were collected from each donor into EDTA-treated Vacutainer tubes. PBMCs were isolated by Ficoll-Paque density-gradient centrifugation, with at least 7 million obtained per sample. Total RNA, at least 5.5 micrograms per sample, was extracted from PBMCs with Trizol reagent. The percentages of naive CD45RAhigh/CD27high T cells were determined by flow cytometry on a PBMC aliquot from every donor. Library prep was done by 5' RACE. The data were produced on an Illumina HiSeq 2500. A second about 7 to 12 cycle PCR used a sample-barcoded 5' primer and a J-beta primer mix. A template-switch 5' adaptor carrying 12 random nucleotides introduced a unique molecular identifier onto each TCR beta cDNA molecule. Each sample yielded at least 2.5 million CDR3-containing paired-end reads. First-strand cDNA synthesis was performed from all RNA using the Mint cDNA synthesis kit, with priming by a TRBC-specific oligonucleotide. All cDNA was treated with uracil-DNA glycosylase and then went through a first 18-cycle PCR with the universal primers M1SS and BC2_uni_R. The authors' analysis ran thus. Normalization of each sample was performed by random selection of 1 million high-quality reads, each carrying a distinct molecular identifier. Reads with shared molecular identifiers were discarded instead of being binned into consensus sequences. MiTCR, with a Q25 quality threshold and the strictest error-elimination algorithm, was used for CDR3 identification, clonotype clustering and error correction. A nonparametric unseen species model with Euler transformation was used to estimate lower-bound total TCR beta diversity. Clones were called with MiXCR by TCRdb after fastp trimmed the public reads at Q25, and only in-frame beta chains were retained. Rows merge per CDR3 protein into single entries with the most common DNA and genes. TCRdb, rather than the study authors, made the V and J calls. The sample contains 1.5 million to 2 million distinct CDR3 sequences, 49% of them found a single time. Jointly, the top ten make up less than 2.5% of the sample.

The sample consisted of blood. The chain employs TRBV11-2 and TRBJ1-2; the D gene is possibly TRBD1, with 6 bases matching. The source of this sequence is a woman between 40 and 55 years old in good health. In nucleotide form, the sequence is TGTGCCAGCAGCCACTCGAGGGGGACCCACAAAGACAATGGCTACACCTTC. Translated, it gives CASSHSRGTHKDNGYTF.